The table lists the clone carrying this T cell receptor (beta chain) with a count of one. A read error may account for a junction end that differs from germline. Starting material of around 490 ng total RNA yielded TCR beta cDNA via a constant-region primer. Amplification in three nested multiplex PCR rounds with slightly modified ARM-PCR gave rise to TCR beta libraries. Rounds one and two of PCR, each of approximately 11 cycles, were primed with TRBV1-TRBV30 forward primers and a C-beta reverse primer. From the multiplex PCR reads, TCRdb called clonotypes with MiXCR, one entry per CDR3 protein. The table has about 50,000 distinct CDR3 sequences, 65% to 85% seen once. The sample belongs to a study of tumor-infiltrating lymphocytes in primary liver carcinoma. Study in general: The patients, men and women alike, were aged 30 to 69 years.

The CDR3 covers 15 residues. Germline-derived CDR1 and CDR2 are MNHNS and SASEGT. The tissue used was unsorted bulk material of about 17-33 mg. RNA and DNA were co-extracted from it with the AllPrep DNA/RNA mini kit. Sequenced sample: liver tumor tissue from sampling region 5. Indicated subset: tumor region T5, tumor centre. This rearrangement joins TRBV6-1 to TRBJ2-1, with 7 bases matching TRBD2. The TCR originated in a man aged 35 to 55 with primary liver carcinoma and hepatitis B virus infection. The CDR3 sequence is CANSTGASGQWEQFF. The CDR3 DNA reads TGTGCCAACAGTACCGGGGCTAGCGGTCAATGGGAGCAGTTCTTC.